Shown below are 14 T cell receptor beta chains from a single sample sequenced in a study of control samples from healthy donors and cancer patients. Generated by immunoSEQ multiplex PCR, the TCRdb table keeps only in-frame clones and is missing some. The sample carries some 170,000 clones, around 94% recorded once. The specimen sequenced was PBMCs. All receptors come from a man aged 55 to 70 with colorectal cancer.

The rearrangement uses TRBV7-9 and TRBJ2-2; no firm D call. V was trimmed by 2 bases and J by 0 bases, leaving 4 bases between them. The germline V gene has CDR1 SEHNR and CDR2 FQNEAQ (reference sequence). This CDR3 region has 14 residues. CDR3 nucleotides: TGTGCCAGCAGCTTACCTACGAACACCGGGGAGCTGTTTTTT. Its protein product is CASSLPTNTGELFF.

This clone was counted between two and nine times. V is TRBV4-2 and J is TRBJ1-1, with 9 bases lining up with TRBD1. From germline, CDR1 is LGHNA and CDR2 YNFKEQ. V lost 4 bases, J lost 3 bases, and 9 bases stayed unmatched. The CDR3 contains 16 residues. Here the CDR3 reads CASSLGQGIRDTEAFF. The CDR3 nucleotides read TGTGCCAGCAGCCTCGGACAGGGGATTCGGGACACTGAAGCTTTCTTT.

The chain carries TRBV7-2 and TRBJ2-1; no definite D call. The CDR3 totals 12 residues. Trimming took off 3 bases at V and 8 bases at J, with 8 bases between the two ends. Germline CDR1 is SGHTA and CDR2 is FQGNSA. In DNA form, the CDR3 reads TGTGCCAGCAGCTTTATAAGGGATGAGCAGTTCTTC. Translation: CASSFIRDEQFF. Combining the CDR3 with reference TRBV7-2 and TRBJ2-1 gives the whole variable domain GAGVSQSPSNKVTEKGKDVELRCDPISGHTALYWYRQSLGQGLEFLIYFQGNSAPDKSGLPSDRFSAERTGGSVSTLTIQRTQQEDSAVYLCASSFIRDEQFFGPGTRLTVL.

This sequence joins TRBV6-5 and TRBJ2-7, with D perhaps matching TRBD1 (5 bases). Germline V lookup: CDR1 MNHEY, CDR2 SVGAGI. This CDR3 has 12 amino acids. Trimming stripped 9 bases from V and 2 bases from J, with 11 bases between. CDR3 sequence (DNA): TGTGCCAGTTTCTTGGGGCCCTACGAGCAGTACTTC. Translating it yields CASFLGPYEQYF.

The chain has TRBV6-2 or TRBV6-3 and TRBJ1-2; the D gene is possibly TRBD1 (6 bases). CDR1 is MNHEY, CDR2 SVGEGT, per germline. The CDR3 contains 14 residues. V shed 5 bases and J shed 8 bases, with 18 bases lying between them. In DNA, the CDR3 is TGTGCCAGCAGTCGAGGGGGGGGTTGGAGCGGCTACACCTTC. Translation: CASSRGGGWSGYTF.

This chain links TRBV6-5 with TRBJ2-1; D unresolved. Trimming cost V 6 bases and J 0 bases, with 12 bases left between them. This CDR3 spans 15 amino acids. Looked up from germline, CDR1 is MNHEY and CDR2 is SVGAGI. Here the CDR3 DNA reads TGTGCCAGCAGATCCTCTGGAAGCTCCTACAATGAGCAGTTCTTC. Translating it yields CASRSSGSSYNEQFF.

V usage is TRBV24-1 and J usage is TRBJ1-2, with TRBD1 matching 7 bases. This CDR3 region has 16 residues. Trimming at V came to 3 bases and at J to 6 bases, leaving 12 bases not matched to a gene. Germline V gives CDR1 KGHDR, CDR2 SFDVKD. CDR3 amino acids: CATSDATGEVNDGYTF. The CDR3 DNA sequence: TGTGCCACCAGTGATGCCACAGGGGAGGTCAATGATGGCTACACCTTC.

The V call is TRBV4-1, the J call TRBJ1-5, with D unresolved. The CDR3 loop spans 14 amino acids. Germline CDR1 is MGHRA and CDR2 is YSYEKL. Trimming removed 0 bases at V and 0 bases at J, with 3 bases between. CDR3 residues: CASSQEGSNQPQHF. The CDR3 DNA reads as TGCGCCAGCAGCCAAGAAGGTAGCAATCAGCCCCAGCATTTT.

In the case of this clone: The same CDR3 can be traced to other DNA sequences in this sample. V gene TRBV5-1 combines with J gene TRBJ2-2, with 7 bases fitting TRBD1. From germline, CDR1 is SGHRS and CDR2 YFSETQ. V lost 5 bases to trimming and J lost 6 bases; unmatched junction nucleotides: 7. This CDR3 is 14 amino acids long. CDR3 region: CASSPDRAAGELFF. Written as DNA, the CDR3 is TGCGCCAGCAGTCCTGACAGGGCGGCCGGGGAGCTGTTTTTT. The full variable domain, completed using reference TRBV5-1 and TRBJ2-2, is KAGVTQTPRYLIKTRGQQVTLSCSPISGHRSVSWYQQTPGQGLQFLFEYFSETQRNKGNFPGRFSGRQFSNSRSEMNVSTLELGDSALYLCASSPDRAAGELFFGEGSRLTVL.

This clone was observed a few times. The chain couples TRBV12-3 or TRBV12-4 to TRBJ2-7; 9 positions match TRBD1. The CDR3 loop spans 12 amino acids. V dropped 5 bases and J dropped 9; count of bases not matched to a gene: 5. CDR3 coding DNA: TGTGCCAGCAGTCCGACAGGGGGGCGGCAGTACTTC. As protein: CASSPTGGRQYF.

The chain carries TRBV24-1 and TRBJ2-7; D not certain. CDR1 is KGHDR, CDR2 SFDVKD, per germline. The length of the CDR3 is 12 residues. V was shortened by 7 bases and J by 3 bases, with 9 bases between the two germline ends. The CDR3 region has the DNA TGTGCCACCAGGGGAAAAGACTACGAGCAGTACTTC. Its protein product is CATRGKDYEQYF.

The chain is built from TRBV6-4 and TRBJ2-3; 9 bases are a match to TRBD2. The CDR3 extends over 14 amino acids. The junction had 7 bases not matched to a gene; V was cut back by 10 bases and J by 2 bases. Germline V CDR1 and CDR2: MRHNA, SNTAGT. The CDR3 region is CATATSGSTDTQYF. DNA of the CDR3: TGTGCCACCGCGACTAGCGGATCCACAGATACGCAGTATTTT.

The chain carries TRBV5-1 and TRBJ2-7, with D perhaps given as TRBD1 or TRBD2 (5 bases each). V was clipped by 0 bases and J by 0 bases, with 10 bases between them. The V gene's germline CDR1 is SGHRS and CDR2 YFSETQ. The length of the CDR3 is 15 residues. The DNA of the CDR3 is TGCGCCAGCAGCTTGGGAGGGGCTAGCTCCTACGAGCAGTACTTC. Encoded protein: CASSLGGASSYEQYF. The full variable domain, with the rest looked up from reference TRBV5-1 and TRBJ2-7, is KAGVTQTPRYLIKTRGQQVTLSCSPISGHRSVSWYQQTPGQGLQFLFEYFSETQRNKGNFPGRFSGRQFSNSRSEMNVSTLELGDSALYLCASSLGGASSYEQYFGPGTRLTVT.

The V and J genes are TRBV24-1 and TRBJ2-5, with D uncertain. The CDR3 contains 16 residues. V was shortened by 3 bases and J by 0 bases, with 13 bases between the two germline ends. Germline V gene lookup returns CDR1 KGHDR and CDR2 SFDVKD. DNA for the CDR3: TGTGCCACCAGTGATCCGTCGGACGGGTACCAAGAGACCCAGTACTTC. Translated, it gives CATSDPSDGYQETQYF.